These T cell receptor beta chains were read from a single sample in a study of cytomegalovirus exposure and HLA in healthy donors. Sequencing was performed with immunoSEQ multiplex PCR; in TCRdb, only in-frame clones are kept and a portion is missing. The top ten hold roughly 1.1% of the sample, which has around 140,000 clones, about four fifths seen once. Sequencing was performed on PBMCs. The origin of the receptors is a male donor in good health and CMV-seronegative. The conserved cysteine and the conserved F or W are not part of the CDR3 here. Fields, in order: J gene, clone size, V gene, CDR3 protein. Part of the rows lack a size; the others show once, few, many or a class for expanded clones.

TRBJ2-7,.,TRBV7-2,ASSLRFRLAGVFYEQY
TRBJ1-2,.,TRBV5-4,ASSNRESFGGYT
TRBJ1-4,once,TRBV7-2,ASSLAPSTNEKLF
TRBJ1-2,few,TRBV6-5,ASSYTGSYGYT
TRBJ2-3,.,TRBV7-9,ASSLRQGRSTDTQY
TRBJ1-2,once,TRBV19,ASSRDRGYGYT
TRBJ2-3,.,TRBV29-1,SVEDLGGATQY
TRBJ2-7,.,TRBV19,ASSPSTGGDEQY
TRBJ1-2,.,TRBV20-1,SGGREYGYT
TRBJ1-1,many,TRBV29-1,SVEGSAEAF
TRBJ1-2,few,TRBV4-3,ASSQVAEFNYGYT
TRBJ1-3,.,TRBV9,ASSSSTGGHYSGNTIY
TRBJ1-1,.,TRBV7-9,ASSLDGRENTEAF
TRBJ2-7,.,TRBV2,ATTGKDRYEQY
TRBJ1-2,.,TRBV7-9,ASSSTRDISYGYT
TRBJ1-4,.,TRBV7-8,ASAPGEDEKLF
TRBJ2-5,once,TRBV29-1,SVEDRLAETQY
TRBJ1-4,.,TRBV4-1,ASSPRTGGAYEKLF
TRBJ1-4,.,TRBV19,ASSGDISTNEKLF
TRBJ2-3,.,TRBV4-3,ASSQDRTRGSTDTQY
TRBJ1-5,.,TRBV4-3,ASSRGWGLPGRGNQPQH
TRBJ2-2,.,TRBV7-3,ASSPAGASNTGELF